This T cell receptor beta chain was identified in a study of cytomegalovirus exposure and HLA in healthy donors. V trimming: 3 bases; J trimming: 12 bases; junction bases outside the gene matches: 14. The CDR3 extends over 15 amino acids. CDR1 and CDR2 (germline): MNHEY, SMNVEV (reference sequence). In the PCR, 60 Vbeta and 13 Jbeta primers were used. Assay: immunoSEQ multiplex PCR; the TCRdb copy retains only in-frame clones and omits some. This table has 95,000 to 150,000 clones, 65% to 80% appearing once. This receptor was taken from a woman between 40 and 55 years old in good health and CMV-seropositive. The chain uses TRBV27 and TRBJ1-1, with 9 bases identical to TRBD1. Sequencing was done on a sample of PBMCs. CDR3 in amino acids: CASSFSSGTGFGTFF. CDR3 DNA: TGTGCCAGCAGTTTCTCCTCCGGGACAGGGTTTGGAACTTTCTTT.